The 10 T cell receptor beta chains presented below share a single source sample, sequenced in a study of technical replicates of blood from several donors. Produced via immunoSEQ multiplex PCR; TCRdb's table is partial and in-frame only. The sample lists under 80,000 clones, just under 97% occurring once. What was sequenced was T cells isolated from PBMCs. Source of these receptors: a human donor in good health.

Here the CDR3 DNA reads TGTGCCAGCACCCCTTATAGCTCCTACAATGAGCAGTTCTTC. The encoded protein is CASTPYSSYNEQFF. This chain connects TRBV28 to TRBJ2-1; no clear D. In germline, CDR1 is MDHEN, CDR2 SYDVKM. V lost 7 bases to trimming and J lost 0 bases, with 10 bases between them. The CDR3 has 14 amino acids. Based on the CDR3 plus reference TRBV28 and TRBJ2-1, the full variable domain is DVKVTQSSRYLVKRTGEKVFLECVQDMDHENMFWYRQDPGLGLRLIYFSYDVKMKEKGDIPEGYSVSREKKERFSLILESASTNQTSMYLCASTPYSSYNEQFFGPGTRLTVL.

V is TRBV7-8 and J is TRBJ1-5; 8 bases line up with TRBD1. The CDR3 is 17 residues long. Trimming removed 1 base from V and 0 bases from J; junction bases left unmatched: 5. In germline, CDR1 is SGHVS, CDR2 FQNEAQ. The CDR3 sequence: CASSLGRTGFSNQPQHF. DNA of the CDR3: TGTGCCAGCAGCTTAGGTAGGACAGGGTTTAGCAATCAGCCCCAGCATTTT.

The chain employs TRBV5-1 and TRBJ1-2; 7 bases are a match to TRBD1. CDR3 length: 14 amino acids. Per germline, CDR1 SGHRS and CDR2 YFSETQ. J gave up 8 bases and V 4 bases, and 11 bases lay outside the gene matches. The CDR3 region is CASSPRQGTRGYTF. For the CDR3, the DNA is TGCGCCAGCAGCCCGAGACAGGGAACGAGGGGCTACACCTTC.

V gene TRBV6-4 combines with J gene TRBJ2-7; perhaps TRBD1 as D (6 bases). V lost 3 bases and J 4 bases, leaving 13 bases between the germline ends. The CDR3 consists of 14 residues. Looked up from germline, CDR1 is MRHNA and CDR2 is SNTAGT. The CDR3, as DNA: TGTGCCAGCAGTGATAGTGACAGGCTATACGAGCAGTACTTC. As protein: CASSDSDRLYEQYF.

The CDR3 DNA is TGTGCCAGCAGACCCATTCCAGGTCAGCCCCAGCATTTT. Its protein product is CASRPIPGQPQHF. The J gene is TRBJ1-5, the V gene TRBV6-1; D gene uncertain. The V end was cut by 6 bases, the J end by 6 bases, with 12 bases between. The CDR3 extends over 13 amino acids. Germline V lookup: CDR1 MNHNS, CDR2 SASEGT.

The rearrangement joins TRBV7-9 to TRBJ2-2; possible D gene TRBD2, 6 bases. The CDR3 extends over 17 amino acids. Trimming cost V 2 bases and J 1 base, with 14 bases left between them. Germline CDR1 is SEHNR and CDR2 is FQNEAQ (reference sequence). This chain's CDR3 is CASSLKGLGVNTGELFF. CDR3 bases: TGTGCCAGCAGCTTAAAGGGACTCGGGGTGAACACCGGGGAGCTGTTTTTT.

The V call is TRBV7-9, the J call TRBJ1-1, with 8 bases lining up with TRBD1. J was trimmed by 4 bases and V by 4 bases; bases with no gene match: 5. Germline loops: CDR1 SEHNR, CDR2 FQNEAQ (reference sequence). This CDR3 contains 14 residues. The CDR3 sequence: CASSSGQVATEAFF. The CDR3 region has the DNA TGTGCCAGCAGCTCGGGACAGGTCGCCACTGAAGCTTTCTTT. The complete variable domain, with remaining parts taken from reference TRBV7-9 and TRBJ1-1, reads DTGVSQNPRHKITKRGQNVTFRCDPISEHNRLYWYRQTLGQGPEFLTYFQNEAQLEKSRLLSDRFSAERPKGSFSTLEIQRTEQGDSAMYLCASSSGQVATEAFFGQGTRLTVV.

This chain uses TRBV5-4 with TRBJ2-5, with TRBD2 identical over 14 bases. Germline trimming cut 3 bases from V and 2 bases from J; bases unmatched to any gene: 0. In germline, CDR1 is SGHNT, CDR2 YYREEE (reference sequence). CDR3 length: 15 amino acids. The CDR3 bases are TGTGCCAGCAGCTGGACTAGCGGGAGGCAAGAGACCCAGTACTTC. Residues: CASSWTSGRQETQYF.

This clone occurred a few times. This CDR3 is also generated by other DNA sequences in the sample. V is TRBV7-3 and J is TRBJ1-5; 7 nucleotides line up with TRBD1. The V and J ends lost 5 bases and 5 bases, in that order; junction bases with no gene match: 3. CDR1 is SGHTA and CDR2 is FQGTGA in the germline V gene. CDR3 length equals 13 residues. CDR3 nucleotides: TGTGCCAGCAGCCTAGACAGGGATCAGCCCCAGCATTTT. Protein product: CASSLDRDQPQHF. The variable domain in full, completed from reference TRBV7-3 and TRBJ1-5, reads GAGVSQTPSNKVTEKGKYVELRCDPISGHTALYWYRQSLGQGPEFLIYFQGTGAADDSGLPNDRFFAVRPEGSVSTLKIQRTERGDSAVYLCASSLDRDQPQHFGDGTRLSIL.

V gene TRBV12-5 combines with J gene TRBJ2-1; 7 nucleotides align to TRBD2. CDR1 and CDR2 (germline): LGHNT, FRNRAP. With 2 bases clipped from V and 5 bases from J, the junction kept 9 bases outside the gene matches. The length of the CDR3 is 16 residues. DNA of the CDR3: TGTGCTAGTGGTTTGCCAGGACTAGTTAGAGACAATGAGCAGTTCTTC. The encoded protein is CASGLPGLVRDNEQFF. Full variable domain (rest looked up from reference TRBV12-5 and TRBJ2-1): DARVTQTPRHKVTEMGQEVTMRCQPILGHNTVFWYRQTMMQGLELLAYFRNRAPLDDSGMPKDRFSAEMPDATLATLKIQPSEPRDSAVYFCASGLPGLVRDNEQFFGPGTRLTVL.